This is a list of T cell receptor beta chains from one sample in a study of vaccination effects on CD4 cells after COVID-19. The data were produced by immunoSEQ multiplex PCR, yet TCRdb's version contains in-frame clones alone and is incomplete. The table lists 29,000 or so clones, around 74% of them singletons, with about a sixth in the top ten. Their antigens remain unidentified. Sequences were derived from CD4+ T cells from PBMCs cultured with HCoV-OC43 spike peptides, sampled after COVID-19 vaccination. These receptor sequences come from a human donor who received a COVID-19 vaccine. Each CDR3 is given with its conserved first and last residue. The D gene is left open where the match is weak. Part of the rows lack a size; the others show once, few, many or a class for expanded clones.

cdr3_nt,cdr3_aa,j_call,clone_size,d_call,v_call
TGCGCCAGCACTTCCGAGGACTTGGCGGGCCCGAGGGTCTTC,CASTSEDLAGPRVF,TRBJ2-1,.,.,TRBV5-1
TGTGCCAGTACCAAGGACAGGAGCCTGAACACTGAAGCTTTCTTT,CASTKDRSLNTEAFF,TRBJ1-1,once,TRBD1,TRBV19
TGTGCCAGCTCACGGAATCCGATAGGACTAGCGGGGGGCACAGATACGCAGTATTTT,CASSRNPIGLAGGTDTQYF,TRBJ2-3,.,TRBD2,TRBV18
TGTGCCAGCAGTTACGACAGGGGAACTAATGAAAAACTGTTTTTT,CASSYDRGTNEKLFF,TRBJ1-4,once,TRBD1,TRBV6-2/TRBV6-3
TGTGCCAGCAGCCCACCCCCATCAGGCACAGATACGCAGTATTTT,CASSPPPSGTDTQYF,TRBJ2-3,once,.,TRBV5-5
TGTGCCAGCAGCTTAAGGGGCCATGGCTACACCTTC,CASSLRGHGYTF,TRBJ1-2,.,.,TRBV7-2
TGTGCCAGCAGTTACTCTTACGGGGTCTATGGCTACACCTTC,CASSYSYGVYGYTF,TRBJ1-2,.,.,TRBV6-5
TGTGCCAGCAGCTTTCTTTCCGAGACAGGAGCTTTCTTT,CASSFLSETGAFF,TRBJ1-1,.,.,TRBV7-9
TGTGCCATCTGGGACCCCGCTAACTATGGCTACACCTTC,CAIWDPANYGYTF,TRBJ1-2,.,.,TRBV10-3
TGTGCCAGCAGAAACCCAGGGAACACTGAAGCTTTCTTT,CASRNPGNTEAFF,TRBJ1-1,.,.,TRBV6-5
TGTGCCAGCAGCTTGGCTCCAGGGGCCTGGGGGCGCTCCTACAATGAGCAGTTCTTC,CASSLAPGAWGRSYNEQFF,TRBJ2-1,.,.,TRBV5-8
TGTGCCAGCTCACCGGACAGGGGTTCACCCCTCCACTTT,CASSPDRGSPLHF,TRBJ1-6,.,TRBD1,TRBV18
TGTGCCAGCAGTTTAGCGGGGGGTAGCAATCAGCCCCAGCATTTT,CASSLAGGSNQPQHF,TRBJ1-5,.,.,TRBV6-2/TRBV6-3
TGTGCCAGCATGCTGACTAGCACAGATACGCAGTATTTT,CASMLTSTDTQYF,TRBJ2-3,.,.,TRBV6-5
TGTGCCAGTAGGGACCGGGACAGGGATATGAGGGGCAATCAGCCCCAGCATTTT,CASRDRDRDMRGNQPQHF,TRBJ1-5,.,TRBD1,TRBV19
TGTGCCAGCTCTTATAGGGGGGCGCTTGATAGCCCCCGCTACAATGAGCAGTTCTTC,CASSYRGALDSPRYNEQFF,TRBJ2-1,.,.,TRBV28
TGTGCCAGCAGCCTACACAGGGTTTACACCGGGGAGCTGTTTTTT,CASSLHRVYTGELFF,TRBJ2-2,.,.,TRBV3-1/TRBV3-2
TGTGCCAGGGTTTTACAGGGGTTTTTTTGCGAGCAGTACTTC,CARVLQGFFCEQYF,TRBJ2-7,.,TRBD1,TRBV27
TGCAGCGTCGGACGGGTTAACTATGGCTACACCTTC,CSVGRVNYGYTF,TRBJ1-2,.,.,TRBV29-1
TGTGCCAGCAGCTGGGGTACAGATACGCAGTATTTT,CASSWGTDTQYF,TRBJ2-3,.,.,TRBV5-6
TGTGCCAGCGAGGTCGGGCCATCGCAAGAGACCCAGTACTTC,CASEVGPSQETQYF,TRBJ2-5,.,.,TRBV25-1
TGCGCCAGCAGTTCAGGATCCGAAGAGACCCAGTACTTC,CASSSGSEETQYF,TRBJ2-5,.,.,TRBV5-1
TGCGCCAGCAGCTTTTCACAGGGCCGATCCTACGAGCAGTACTTC,CASSFSQGRSYEQYF,TRBJ2-7,few,.,TRBV5-1
TGTGCCATCAGTGACGGGGGGCCCGAGCAGTACTTC,CAISDGGPEQYF,TRBJ2-7,.,.,TRBV10-3
TGTGCCAGCAGTTTTCAGGGGGGGAAAGGGGAGCTGTTTTTT,CASSFQGGKGELFF,TRBJ2-2,.,.,TRBV2
TGTGCCAGCAGTCAGGGGACGACTAGCGGACACACAGATACGCAGTATTTT,CASSQGTTSGHTDTQYF,TRBJ2-3,.,TRBD2,TRBV6-6
TGTGCCACCAGCAGGGACAATCAGCCCCAGCATTTT,CATSRDNQPQHF,TRBJ1-5,.,.,TRBV15
TGTGCCAGCAGTACCGGACGCCTGGGCCGGCAGCCCCAGCATTTT,CASSTGRLGRQPQHF,TRBJ1-5,.,.,TRBV6-5
TGCGCCAGCAGCTTGGGCCGCAGGGGCTTGAGGACAGATACGCAGTATTTT,CASSLGRRGLRTDTQYF,TRBJ2-3,.,.,TRBV5-1
TGTGCCAGCAGCTCGGACAGGCAAGAGACCCAGTACTTC,CASSSDRQETQYF,TRBJ2-5,.,TRBD1,TRBV7-2
TGCAGTGCTAGAGACAAATACGAGCAGTACTTC,CSARDKYEQYF,TRBJ2-7,once,.,TRBV20-1
TGCGCCAGCAGCTTGGACAGGGGGTATTCACCCCTCCACTTT,CASSLDRGYSPLHF,TRBJ1-6,few,TRBD1,TRBV5-1